These 25 T cell receptor beta chains originate from one sample sequenced in a study of technical replicates of blood from a few donors. Profiled with immunoSEQ multiplex PCR; TCRdb holds only in-frame clones, not every one. The sample lists 80,000 to 90,000 clones, around 94% occurring once. Sequencing was carried out using T cells isolated from PBMCs. These receptors were taken from a human donor in good health.

This clone was counted a single time. The V and J genes are TRBV7-2 and TRBJ2-7; D is undetermined. V was trimmed by 1 base and J by 2 bases, leaving 6 bases between them. Germline V lookup: CDR1 SGHTA, CDR2 FQGNSA. This CDR3 contains 13 residues. This CDR3 reads CASSLVLAYEQYF. The CDR3 bases are TGTGCCAGCAGCTTAGTCCTTGCCTACGAGCAGTACTTC.

The V call is TRBV7-9, the J call TRBJ2-3; no definite D call. Germline CDR1 reads SEHNR; CDR2 reads FQNEAQ (reference sequence). The CDR3 is made up of 12 amino acids. V lost 3 bases, J lost 9 bases, and 10 bases lay in between. The CDR3 DNA reads as TGTGCCAGCAGCTTCCCCATTGAGACGCAGTATTTT. Translated: CASSFPIETQYF.

The chain combines TRBV15 with TRBJ1-4, with D possibly being TRBD1 (6 bases). The V gene lost 3 bases and the J gene lost 4 bases, with 18 bases spanning the gap. Germline V gene lookup returns CDR1 LNHNV and CDR2 YYDKDF (reference sequence). This CDR3 is 17 amino acids long. CDR3: CATSRSLPGQSNEKLFF. CDR3 DNA sequence: TGTGCCACCAGCAGGTCATTACCGGGACAAAGTAATGAAAAACTGTTTTTT.

This chain links TRBV9 with TRBJ2-1; no definite D call. The CDR3 extends over 14 amino acids. Trimming took off 4 bases at V and 7 bases at J, with 15 bases between the two ends. Germline V gene sequence: CDR1 SGDLS, CDR2 YYNGEE. The CDR3 region has the DNA TGTGCCAGCAGCCCTCCGAGTTACCCTAATGAGCAGTTCTTC. Residues: CASSPPSYPNEQFF.

This clone was picked up one time. CDR3 protein: CASSGDRNTGELFF. DNA of the CDR3: TGTGCCAGCAGTGGGGACAGGAACACCGGGGAGCTGTTTTTT. The rearrangement uses TRBV6-1 and TRBJ2-2; 7 bases map to TRBD1. Germline-derived CDR1 and CDR2 are MNHNS and SASEGT. This CDR3 has 14 amino acids. V was pared by 4 bases and J by 1 base, with 0 bases of the junction left unmatched.

V and J are TRBV19 and TRBJ1-1; D remains ambiguous. The germline gives CDR1 LNHDA, CDR2 SQIVND (reference sequence). V dropped 0 bases and J dropped 7 bases, with 6 bases sitting between them. The CDR3 loop spans 12 amino acids. The CDR3 region has the DNA TGTGCCAGTAGTATAGATTCCGGTGAAGCTTTCTTT. Its translation is CASSIDSGEAFF.

J is TRBJ2-5 and V is TRBV19, with 10 bases fitting TRBD2. There are 18 residues in the CDR3. CDR1 is LNHDA, CDR2 SQIVND, per germline (reference sequence). V dropped 5 bases and J dropped 7; count of bases not matched to a gene: 19. The CDR3, as DNA: TGTGCCAGTAGTCCCCGTCTAGCGGGAGACCCCATTAGGGGGACCCAGTACTTC. Translating it yields CASSPRLAGDPIRGTQYF.

J is TRBJ1-2 and V is TRBV27; D uncertain. Germline CDR1 reads MNHEY; CDR2 reads SMNVEV (reference sequence). The V end was cut by 6 bases, the J end by 4 bases, with 18 bases between. This CDR3 region has 15 residues. In DNA, the CDR3 is TGTGCCAGCAGGCGGACGGCGGGAGGTTCCTATGGCTACACCTTC. Translating gives CASRRTAGGSYGYTF.

CDR3 nucleotides: TGTGCCAGCAGTCCCCTCGTCCCCTATAGCGGGAGTAGAAGAGATACGCAGTATTTT. Its protein is CASSPLVPYSGSRRDTQYF. The rearrangement links TRBV27 to TRBJ2-3, with 9 positions matching TRBD2. This CDR3 has 19 residues. V gave up 5 bases and J gave up 5 bases; unmatched junction bases: 20. Germline V gene data show CDR1 as MNHEY and CDR2 as SMNVEV (reference sequence).

The chain combines TRBV19 with TRBJ1-1, with 9 bases matching TRBD1. Germline-derived CDR1 and CDR2 are LNHDA and SQIVND (reference sequence). The CDR3 sequence is 15 residues long. The junction had 13 bases not matched to a gene; V was cut back by 5 bases and J by 9 bases. CDR3 nucleotide sequence: TGTGCCAGTAGTCCATCCCGGACAGGGGTCGTTAAAGCTTTCTTT. Its protein is CASSPSRTGVVKAFF. The full variable domain, completed using reference TRBV19 and TRBJ1-1, is DGGITQSPKYLFRKEGQNVTLSCEQNLNHDAMYWYRQDPGQGLRLIYYSQIVNDFQKGDIAEGYSVSREKKESFPLTVTSAQKNPTAFYLCASSPSRTGVVKAFFGQGTRLTVV.

This chain uses TRBV29-1 with TRBJ1-1; D possibly corresponds to TRBD1 (6 bases). Germline-derived CDR1 and CDR2 are SQVTM and ANQGSEA. With 7 bases removed from V and 4 bases from J, the gap between germline ends came to 13 bases. CDR3 size: 12 residues. The CDR3 reads CSGNQGSTEAFF. The CDR3 region has the DNA TGCAGCGGGAATCAGGGGTCCACTGAAGCTTTCTTT.

The J gene is TRBJ1-5, the V gene TRBV7-8, with no clear D. The germline CDR1 and CDR2 sequences are SGHVS and FQNEAQ. The CDR3 has 13 residues. Deletions cut 1 base from V and 5 bases from J, with 6 bases between. The CDR3 nucleotides are TGTGCCAGCAGCTTAGATTTCGATCAGCCCCAGCATTTT. As protein: CASSLDFDQPQHF.

V usage is TRBV19 and J usage is TRBJ1-1; possibly TRBD1 for D (6 bases). V lost 10 bases, J lost 6 bases, and 12 bases lay in between. In germline, CDR1 is LNHDA, CDR2 SQIVND (reference sequence). This CDR3 region has 11 residues. The CDR3 loop is CATGDPAEAFF. As DNA, the CDR3 is TGTGCCACAGGGGATCCCGCTGAAGCTTTCTTT.

J is TRBJ1-5 and V is TRBV28; D is ambiguous. Germline CDR1 reads MDHEN; CDR2 reads SYDVKM. The CDR3 runs to 15 residues. With 5 bases removed from V and 4 bases from J, the gap between germline ends came to 15 bases. CDR3 nucleotides: TGTGCCAGCAGTCTGGAGAGAATAGCGAATCAGCCCCAGCATTTT. Protein: CASSLERIANQPQHF.

The V gene is TRBV7-8, the J gene TRBJ2-1, with D tentatively TRBD1 (6 bases). CDR1 SGHVS and CDR2 FQNEAQ come from the germline V gene. V lost 5 bases to trimming and J lost 6 bases, with 14 bases between them. CDR3 size: 14 residues. The CDR3 loop is CASSGRTVTNEQFF. In nucleotides, the CDR3 is TGTGCCAGCAGCGGTCGGACAGTAACCAATGAGCAGTTCTTC.

The rearrangement links TRBV6-5 to TRBJ1-2; 8 positions agree with TRBD1. Looked up from germline, CDR1 is MNHEY and CDR2 is SVGAGI. The junction had 7 bases not matched to a gene; V was cut back by 7 bases and J by 3 bases. This CDR3 spans 14 amino acids. The CDR3 sequence: CASTGQGRDYGYTF. Here the CDR3 DNA reads TGTGCCAGCACCGGACAGGGAAGGGACTATGGCTACACCTTC.

The gene calls are TRBV18 and TRBJ1-5; D is uncertain. Trimming pared 6 bases from V and 7 bases from J, leaving 10 bases between. The CDR3 totals 12 residues. Germline lookup yields CDR1 KGHSH and CDR2 LQKENI. DNA of the CDR3: TGTGCCAGCTCGAACAGCCCACAGCCCCAGCATTTT. Translation: CASSNSPQPQHF. Drawing the rest from reference TRBV18 and TRBJ1-5, the complete variable domain is NAGVMQNPRHLVRRRGQEARLRCSPMKGHSHVYWYRQLPEEGLKFMVYLQKENIIDESGMPKERFSAEFPKEGPSILRIQQVVRGDSAAYFCASSNSPQPQHFGDGTRLSIL.

The chain couples TRBV6-5 to TRBJ2-3, with D unclear. This CDR3 is 15 amino acids long. Germline CDR1 reads MNHEY; CDR2 reads SVGAGI. Trimming removed 0 bases from V and 2 bases from J, with 9 bases in between. CDR3 sequence: CASSYSPFYTDTQYF. The CDR3 nucleotides read TGTGCCAGCAGTTACTCGCCCTTCTACACAGATACGCAGTATTTT.

J is TRBJ2-1 and V is TRBV27; D unclear. The CDR3 runs to 15 residues. CDR1 is MNHEY, CDR2 SMNVEV, per germline (reference sequence). Trimming left V 0 bases short and J 6 bases short, with 12 bases between. The CDR3 coding sequence is TGTGCCAGCAGTTTATCGTTGTCCGGAGTCAATGAGCAGTTCTTC. This encodes CASSLSLSGVNEQFF.

The chain links TRBV28 to TRBJ2-3; TRBD1 is a possible D gene (5 bases). This CDR3 region has 15 residues. Trimming pared 5 bases from V and 3 bases from J, leaving 15 bases between. The germline gives CDR1 MDHEN, CDR2 SYDVKM. CDR3 nucleotides: TGTGCCAGCAGTCCTGATCACCCAGGGACAGATACGCAGTATTTT. It encodes CASSPDHPGTDTQYF. Together with reference TRBV28 and TRBJ2-3, the CDR3 gives the full variable domain: DVKVTQSSRYLVKRTGEKVFLECVQDMDHENMFWYRQDPGLGLRLIYFSYDVKMKEKGDIPEGYSVSREKKERFSLILESASTNQTSMYLCASSPDHPGTDTQYFGPGTRLTVL.

This sequence joins TRBV18 and TRBJ2-5, with TRBD2 identical over 7 bases. The germline CDR1 and CDR2 sequences are KGHSH and LQKENI. V was clipped by 0 bases and J by 5 bases; unmatched bases: 9. The CDR3 covers 16 residues. DNA of the CDR3: TGTGCCAGCTCACCACCGGGAGGGCCGGTGGGGGAGACCCAGTACTTC. As protein: CASSPPGGPVGETQYF.

This chain connects TRBV6-5 to TRBJ1-2; D possibly corresponds to TRBD1 (5 bases). The CDR3 runs to 14 residues. Germline V lookup: CDR1 MNHEY, CDR2 SVGAGI. V was clipped by 4 bases and J by 2 bases, with 11 bases between them. CDR3 sequence: CASSLARENYGYTF. CDR3 nucleotide sequence: TGTGCCAGCAGTTTGGCCAGGGAAAACTATGGCTACACCTTC.

V and J are TRBV29-1 and TRBJ2-5, with unresolved D. The CDR3 loop spans 14 amino acids. Germline CDR1 SQVTM, CDR2 ANQGSEA. V was cut by 1 base and J by 5 bases, with 14 bases left in between. As DNA, the CDR3 is TGCAGCGTTGAAGCCCGTGGAGTCCGGGAGACCCAGTACTTC. Translated: CSVEARGVRETQYF.

As DNA, the CDR3 is TGTGCCAGCAGTTTCATTTCCGGACAGGGGGTCCTAACCCAGCATTTT. Encoded protein: CASSFISGQGVLTQHF. The chain is built from TRBV28 and TRBJ1-5; TRBD1 agrees at 10 bases. The trim removed 3 bases at V and 11 bases at J, leaving 13 bases unmatched. The CDR3 runs to 16 residues. Germline CDR1 and CDR2: MDHEN and SYDVKM.

The V and J genes are TRBV7-9 and TRBJ2-7; 9 bases fit TRBD2. The trim removed 5 bases at V and 2 bases at J, leaving 7 bases unmatched. This CDR3 comprises 15 residues. CDR1 is SEHNR, CDR2 FQNEAQ, per germline (reference sequence). The CDR3 loop is CASSHSGSRAYEQYF. The CDR3 DNA follows: TGTGCCAGCAGCCATAGCGGGAGTCGGGCCTACGAGCAGTACTTC.